Following are 8 T cell receptor beta chains from one sample sequenced in a study of response to subunit inactivated influenza vaccine. Each CDR3 protein is one row after TCRdb ran MiXCR on the RT-PCR reads. The sample lists some 850,000 distinct CDR3 sequences, less than 20% occurring once. Sequencing was performed on PBMCs from blood, taken 4 to 6 days after vaccination. These receptors originate from a man aged 50-59 years who received an inactivated influenza vaccine.

This clonotype was counted a few times. The chain has TRBV5-5 and TRBJ2-5; D might be TRBD1 (5 bases). Trimming took 4 bases from V and 1 from J, leaving 14 bases between them. This CDR3 spans 15 amino acids. The germline gives CDR1 SGHKS, CDR2 YYEKEE (reference sequence). CDR3 DNA sequence: TGTGCCAGCAGCCTCCATCGACAGAGCCAAGAGACCCAGTACTTC. This encodes CASSLHRQSQETQYF.

There are a few counts of this clonotype. The chain employs TRBV12-3 or TRBV12-4 and TRBJ2-3; D perhaps matches TRBD2 (6 bases). This CDR3 comprises 14 residues. V gave up 1 base and J gave up 5 bases, with 10 bases separating them. CDR3 loop: CASSLGLGRDTQYF. The CDR3 DNA reads as TGTGCCAGCAGTTTAGGACTAGGCAGAGATACGCAGTATTTT.

The chain links TRBV15 to TRBJ2-1, with 9 bases fitting TRBD1. CDR1 LNHNV and CDR2 YYDKDF come from the germline V gene (reference sequence). This CDR3 has 14 amino acids. J gave up 7 bases and V 4 bases, and 5 bases lay outside the gene matches. The CDR3 spells CATSTMDRGNEQFF. As DNA, the CDR3 is TGTGCCACCAGCACCATGGACAGGGGAAATGAGCAGTTCTTC.

The chain uses TRBV6-1 and TRBJ2-2; D gene uncertain. V lost 4 bases and J lost 6, with 12 bases in between. CDR1 and CDR2 from the germline V gene are MNHNS and SASEGT. The CDR3 has 14 amino acids. CDR3 loop: CASSVRQLAGELFF. CDR3 nucleotide sequence: TGTGCCAGCAGTGTCAGGCAGTTAGCCGGGGAGCTGTTTTTT.

This clonotype has just a few counts. In nucleotides, the CDR3 is TGTGCCAGCAGCCAAGGCTCTAGCGGGAGCACAGATACGCAGTATTTT. It translates to CASSQGSSGSTDTQYF. The chain recombines TRBV9 with TRBJ2-3, with 8 nucleotides matching TRBD2. The J segment lost 0 bases and the V segment lost 4 bases, leaving 7 bases of the junction unmatched. Germline lookup yields CDR1 SGDLS and CDR2 YYNGEE. The CDR3 runs to 16 residues.

The chain combines TRBV5-1 with TRBJ2-7, with TRBD2 as a possible D gene (5 bases). V shed 4 bases and J shed 3 bases, with 8 bases lying between them. Per the germline V gene, CDR1 is SGHRS and CDR2 is YFSETQ. The CDR3 runs to 12 residues. CDR3 residues: CASSARGYEQYF. The DNA of the CDR3 is TGCGCCAGCAGCGCCCGGGGCTACGAGCAGTACTTC.

This clonotype was counted only a few times. The CDR3 region is CASSVGYNQPQHF. The CDR3 bases are TGTGCCAGCAGCGTAGGTTACAATCAGCCCCAGCATTTT. The V and J genes are TRBV9 and TRBJ1-5; D remains unclear. Trimming took 0 bases from V and 3 from J, leaving 4 bases between them. Germline lookup yields CDR1 SGDLS and CDR2 YYNGEE. The CDR3 spans 13 residues. The full variable domain, completed using reference TRBV9 and TRBJ1-5, is DSGVTQTPKHLITATGQRVTLRCSPRSGDLSVYWYQQSLDQGLQFLIQYYNGEERAKGNILERFSAQQFPDLHSELNLSSLELGDSALYFCASSVGYNQPQHFGDGTRLSIL.

In this sample, this clonotype turned up a few times. V usage is TRBV28 and J usage is TRBJ2-1; D unresolved. Germline-derived CDR1 and CDR2 are MDHEN and SYDVKM. Trimming took off 3 bases at V and 15 bases at J, with 15 bases between the two ends. The CDR3 covers 12 residues. In DNA, the CDR3 is TGTGCCAGCAGTTTTCCCCCCTTTAGGGCGTTCTTC. It yields the protein CASSFPPFRAFF.